This record covers a single T cell receptor (beta chain). A far more abundant clone sits one base away, making this likely a read error. The same CDR3 is also encoded by other DNA sequences in this sample. This sample was taken from a study of shared clonotypes between healthy human individuals. Genomic DNA per cell subset filled all wells of several immunoSEQ plates. Tens of thousands of T cell genomes, or approximately 300 ng DNA, went into replicate PCRs of unsorted PBMC. Produced via immunoSEQ multiplex PCR; TCRdb's table is partial and in-frame only. The sample lists fewer than 650,000 clones, approximately 80% seen once, with roughly 13% in the top ten. The study drew all its donors from Caucasian adults living in Nashville, Tennessee. In unsorted samples, genomic DNA was obtained using 94 million or so PBMCs. This CDR3 is built from 15 residues. Germline CDR1 and CDR2: KGHSH and LQKENI.

Sequencing was carried out using PBMCs. V gene TRBV18 combines with J gene TRBJ1-2; D gene uncertain. The source of this sequence is a woman between 40 and 50 years old in good health. Some clones in this sample may be carry-over from other donors' samples. This CDR3 is CASSPLSDANYGYTF. The CDR3 coding sequence is TGTGCCAGCTCACCACTGTCAGACGCTAACTATGGATACACCTTC.